A single sample gave rise to the 7 T cell receptor beta chains below, sequenced in a study of blood T cell repertoires in COVID-19. Clones were sequenced by immunoSEQ multiplex PCR, and TCRdb holds only the in-frame ones, with some missing. The table has roughly 150,000 clones, 83% seen once. Material for sequencing was peripheral blood. The receptors stem from an elderly woman with acute or convalescent COVID-19.

The CDR3 nucleotides are TGTGCCTGGGGAAGGACTAGCGGGAGTCAAGAGACCCAGTACTTC. This gives the protein CAWGRTSGSQETQYF. This sequence joins TRBV30 and TRBJ2-5; TRBD2 agrees at 13 bases. Germline values: CDR1 GTSNPN, CDR2 SVGIG (reference sequence). Unmatched junction bases numbered 5, after V lost 5 bases and J lost 2 bases. The CDR3 has 15 amino acids.

The table lists this clone with a few counts. The chain couples TRBV19 to TRBJ1-3; D might be TRBD1 (6 bases). The V end lost 10 bases, the J end lost 0 bases, and 13 bases lay between the germline ends. CDR3 length equals 14 residues. Germline CDR1 is LNHDA and CDR2 is SQIVND (reference sequence). CDR3 nucleotides: TGTGCCACAAAAGGACAGATCTCTGGAAACACCATATATTTT. It translates to CATKGQISGNTIYF.

This chain links TRBV19 with TRBJ2-3; TRBD1 is a possible D gene (5 bases). CDR1 and CDR2 from the germline V gene are LNHDA and SQIVND (reference sequence). The CDR3 is 13 residues long. The ends were cut back, 9 bases at V and 1 base at J, with 11 bases in the middle. The CDR3 coding sequence is TGTGCCAGCAATACACAGGGCACAGATACGCAGTATTTT. This translates into CASNTQGTDTQYF. The whole variable domain, remainder taken from reference TRBV19 and TRBJ2-3, is DGGITQSPKYLFRKEGQNVTLSCEQNLNHDAMYWYRQDPGQGLRLIYYSQIVNDFQKGDIAEGYSVSREKKESFPLTVTSAQKNPTAFYLCASNTQGTDTQYFGPGTRLTVL.

The CDR3 protein is CASSLETGNTEAFF. Here the CDR3 DNA reads TGTGCCAGCAGCCTAGAAACGGGGAACACTGAAGCTTTCTTT. V gene TRBV14 combines with J gene TRBJ1-1, with unresolved D. V shed 4 bases and J shed 1 base, with 10 bases lying between them. This CDR3 has 14 residues. From germline, CDR1 is SGHDN and CDR2 FVKESK.

This clone was found once. CDR3 region: CASSYERGHGTEAFF. DNA of the CDR3: TGTGCCAGCAGTTACGAGAGGGGGCACGGCACTGAAGCTTTCTTT. The V call is TRBV6-5, the J call TRBJ1-1; TRBD1 matches at 7 bases. Germline CDR1 MNHEY, CDR2 SVGAGI. This CDR3 comprises 15 residues. The V segment lost 2 bases and the J segment 4 bases; nucleotides outside the gene matches: 7.

The chain joins TRBV6-4 to TRBJ2-7; no clear D. V was shortened by 6 bases and J by 0 bases, with 15 bases between the two germline ends. The CDR3 has 15 residues. Germline-derived CDR1 and CDR2 are MRHNA and SNTAGT. The CDR3 protein is CASRVMQRVSYEQYF. The CDR3 DNA follows: TGTGCCAGCAGAGTCATGCAACGGGTCTCCTACGAGCAGTACTTC.

The rearrangement uses TRBV4-3 and TRBJ2-7; 8 bases agree with TRBD1. CDR1 is LGHNA and CDR2 is YSLEER in the germline V gene. The V and J ends lost 5 bases and 4 bases, in that order; junction bases with no gene match: 7. This CDR3 region has 14 residues. The CDR3 spells CASSVYRGRYEQYF. In DNA, the CDR3 is TGCGCCAGCAGCGTTTACAGGGGGAGGTACGAGCAGTACTTC.